This T cell receptor (beta chain) appears in the sequencing data of a study of blood T cell repertoires in COVID-19. This CDR3 region has 12 residues. With 4 bases removed from V and 0 bases from J, the gap between germline ends came to 6 bases. Germline assignment: CDR1 GTSNPN and CDR2 SVGIG (reference sequence). Libraries were prepared by immunoSEQ multiplex PCR; TCRdb keeps only in-frame clonotypes and omits some of them. The table lists roughly 310,000 clones, over 75% of them singletons. The receptor's source is a woman aged 45 to 65 with active or convalescent COVID-19. The chain is built from TRBV30 and TRBJ1-1; D remains ambiguous. Sequenced sample: peripheral blood. The CDR3 DNA reads TGTGCCTGGAAGCCGATGAACACTGAAGCTTTCTTT. Amino acids: CAWKPMNTEAFF.